This passage covers 26 T cell receptor beta chains from one sample sequenced in a study of blood T cell repertoires in COVID-19 (TCRdb year 2020). The library was made by the immunoSEQ multiplex PCR assay. In TCRdb, the immuneACCESS table is reduced to in-frame sequences with V and J assigned. These tables do not hold every clone; where another copy was compared, an unresolved V gene accounts for under half, and the others remain unexplained. This sample holds 140,000 or so clones; around 83% were observed only once. The ten most abundant clones make up around 2.7% of the sample. The material sequenced was peripheral blood. Receptors originate from a woman of 80 years or more with acute or convalescent COVID-19.

J is TRBJ2-1 and V is TRBV19; 13 nucleotides agree with TRBD2. J lost 10 bases, V lost 6 bases, and 9 bases had no gene match. Germline V gene sequence: CDR1 LNHDA, CDR2 SQIVND (reference sequence). The CDR3 spans 15 residues. In nucleotides, the CDR3 is TGTGCCAGTAGCGCAACTAGCGGGGGGGCGAAAGAGCAGTTCTTC. Translation gives CASSATSGGAKEQFF.

V and J are TRBV14 and TRBJ1-1; D gene uncertain. From germline, CDR1 is SGHDN and CDR2 FVKESK. This CDR3 is 13 amino acids long. The V and J ends lost 7 bases and 1 base respectively, with 10 bases between them. CDR3 coding DNA: TGTGCCAGCAACGAACAGAGGAACACTGAAGCTTTCTTT. It codes for CASNEQRNTEAFF.

This chain uses TRBV7-3 with TRBJ2-2, with a weak D call TRBD1 (6 bases). Germline CDR1 reads SGHTA; CDR2 reads FQGTGA. The CDR3 contains 13 residues. The V and J ends lost 3 bases and 7 bases respectively, with 9 bases between them. CDR3 in DNA: TGTGCCAGCAGCTTCAGGGGTGGCGGGGAGCTGTTTTTT. It encodes CASSFRGGGELFF. The whole variable domain, filled in from reference TRBV7-3 and TRBJ2-2, reads GAGVSQTPSNKVTEKGKYVELRCDPISGHTALYWYRQSLGQGPEFLIYFQGTGAADDSGLPNDRFFAVRPEGSVSTLKIQRTERGDSAVYLCASSFRGGGELFFGEGSRLTVL.

The rearrangement links TRBV7-8 to TRBJ1-5; the D gene is possibly TRBD1 (5 bases). The CDR3 has 16 residues. Germline V gene lookup returns CDR1 SGHVS and CDR2 FQNEAQ. The V and J ends lost 1 base and 0 bases respectively, with 10 bases between them. CDR3 sequence: CASSLEGVNSNQPQHF. In nucleotides, the CDR3 is TGTGCCAGCAGCTTAGAAGGGGTTAATAGCAATCAGCCCCAGCATTTT.

The gene calls are TRBV18 and TRBJ2-6, with 8 bases matching TRBD1. The CDR3 consists of 21 residues. Germline lookup yields CDR1 KGHSH and CDR2 LQKENI. The V gene end was trimmed by 5 bases and the J gene end by 2 bases; junction bases not matched to a gene: 20. The CDR3 DNA reads TGTGCCAGCTCATCCCCCCGACCGGGACAGGAATACCTCCCTGGGGCCAACGTCCTGACTTTC. Its translation is CASSSPRPGQEYLPGANVLTF.

V is TRBV5-1 and J is TRBJ1-5, with TRBD1 matching 7 bases. CDR1 SGHRS and CDR2 YFSETQ come from the germline V gene. The CDR3 length is 15 residues. The junction had 6 bases not matched to a gene; V was cut back by 4 bases and J by 2 bases. The CDR3 reads CASSIGTGGNQPQHF. The CDR3 bases are TGCGCCAGCAGCATCGGAACAGGGGGCAATCAGCCCCAGCATTTT.

The rearrangement uses TRBV6-5 and TRBJ2-7; D is possibly TRBD2 (6 bases). The CDR3 runs 11 residues. Between the trimmed V and J ends, which lost 8 bases and 6 bases, there was a span of 11 bases. The V gene's germline CDR1 is MNHEY and CDR2 SVGAGI. CDR3 coding DNA: TGTGCCAGCGGGGGGTCTCGCGAGCAGTACTTC. Encoded protein: CASGGSREQYF.

The gene calls are TRBV5-1 and TRBJ2-1; 7 bases match TRBD2. The CDR3 contains 14 residues. Germline V gives CDR1 SGHRS, CDR2 YFSETQ. The junction had 6 bases not matched to a gene; V was cut back by 4 bases and J by 5 bases. CDR3 nucleotide sequence: TGCGCCAGCAGCCTCCCCGGACTAGACAATGAGCAGTTCTTC. Its protein product is CASSLPGLDNEQFF.

This chain connects TRBV18 to TRBJ1-1, with a weak D call TRBD1 (5 bases). CDR1 and CDR2 (germline): KGHSH, LQKENI. The CDR3 consists of 16 residues. Trimming took off 8 bases at V and 1 base at J, with 20 bases between the two ends. The chain's CDR3 is CASAYQQVPSNTEAFF. The CDR3 DNA reads TGTGCCAGCGCCTATCAACAGGTCCCCTCGAACACTGAAGCTTTCTTT.

The V and J genes are TRBV6-5 and TRBJ2-3, with 7 bases aligning to TRBD2. CDR3 size: 14 residues. The V gene end was trimmed by 7 bases and the J gene end by 2 bases; junction bases not matched to a gene: 6. CDR1 and CDR2 from the germline V gene are MNHEY and SVGAGI. CDR3 sequence (DNA): TGTGCCAGCAAACGCGGGGGTTCCACAGATACGCAGTATTTT. It yields the protein CASKRGGSTDTQYF.

This sequence joins TRBV6-6 and TRBJ1-2; no clear D gene. Looked up from germline, CDR1 is MNHNY and CDR2 is SVGAGI (reference sequence). The CDR3 extends over 14 amino acids. Trimming removed 11 bases at V and 4 bases at J, with 20 bases between. The CDR3: CASKPLFEIYGYTF. The CDR3 DNA is TGTGCCTCCAAGCCCCTTTTTGAAATCTATGGCTACACCTTC.

This chain uses TRBV4-1 with TRBJ1-1; 12 bases fit TRBD1. Germline-derived CDR1 and CDR2 are MGHRA and YSYEKL. This CDR3 is built from 21 residues. The trim removed 5 bases at V and 0 bases at J, leaving 19 bases unmatched. This CDR3 reads CASSSRPGQGASSLLNTEAFF. The CDR3 DNA is TGCGCCAGCAGCTCACGACCGGGACAGGGGGCGTCTTCCCTATTGAACACTGAAGCTTTCTTT.

This clone was counted between two and nine times. The same CDR3 can be traced to other DNA sequences in this sample. The chain employs TRBV20-1 and TRBJ1-1, with D tentatively TRBD1 (6 bases). CDR3 length equals 10 residues. V lost 6 bases and J 8 bases, leaving 10 bases between the germline ends. CDR1 and CDR2 (germline): DFQATT, SNEGSKA (reference sequence). In DNA form, the CDR3 reads TGCAGTGCCCGGACAGCAGAAGCTTTCTTT. This codes for CSARTAEAFF.

The chain recombines TRBV5-1 with TRBJ1-2, with TRBD1 matching 10 bases. Germline V gene data show CDR1 as SGHRS and CDR2 as YFSETQ. The CDR3 contains 14 residues. With 3 bases clipped from V and 7 bases from J, the junction kept 6 bases outside the gene matches. CDR3 DNA sequence: TGCGCCAGCAGCTCCGGGACAGGGGTGAGTGGCTACACCTTC. It codes for CASSSGTGVSGYTF.

The genes are TRBV7-2 and TRBJ2-5, with a possible D match to TRBD1 (5 bases). Germline V CDR1 and CDR2: SGHTA, FQGNSA. The CDR3 sequence is 14 residues long. Trimming shortened V by 5 bases and J by 4 bases, and 14 bases separated the two germline ends. The CDR3 bases are TGTGCCAGCAGCCCTTCCCCAGGGCCAGAGACCCAGTACTTC. Translating gives CASSPSPGPETQYF.

This chain connects TRBV5-1 to TRBJ1-2; 7 bases line up with TRBD1. CDR3 length: 15 amino acids. Per germline, CDR1 SGHRS and CDR2 YFSETQ. With V trimmed by 4 bases and J by 4 bases, 10 bases remained unmatched. The CDR3 sequence: CASSNPDRRLYGYTF. The CDR3 DNA sequence: TGCGCCAGCAGCAACCCGGACAGGCGTCTCTATGGCTACACCTTC.

The V and J genes are TRBV19 and TRBJ1-1; D ambiguous. The CDR3 spans 15 residues. The germline V gene has CDR1 LNHDA and CDR2 SQIVND (reference sequence). Trimming took off 3 bases at V and 0 bases at J, with 11 bases between the two ends. The DNA of the CDR3 is TGTGCCAGTAGTATTCAACCAGTCATGAACACTGAAGCTTTCTTT. Protein sequence: CASSIQPVMNTEAFF.

The gene calls are TRBV2 and TRBJ2-1; D gene uncertain. V was cut by 4 bases and J by 5 bases, with 6 bases left in between. Per germline, CDR1 SNHLY and CDR2 FYNNEI. The CDR3 runs to 12 residues. Written as DNA, the CDR3 is TGTGCCAGCAGTGTGTTAAACAATGAGCAGTTCTTC. This gives the protein CASSVLNNEQFF. The full variable domain, with the rest looked up from reference TRBV2 and TRBJ2-1, is EPEVTQTPSHQVTQMGQEVILRCVPISNHLYFYWYRQILGQKVEFLVSFYNNEISEKSEIFDDQFSVERPDGSNFTLKIRSTKLEDSAMYFCASSVLNNEQFFGPGTRLTVL.

The chain links TRBV9 to TRBJ2-3; D call uncertain. There are 14 residues in the CDR3. Trimming removed 0 bases at V and 3 bases at J, with 8 bases between. Germline-derived CDR1 and CDR2 are SGDLS and YYNGEE. The CDR3 DNA follows: TGTGCCAGCAGCGTAGCCACACAAACAGATACGCAGTATTTT. Protein product: CASSVATQTDTQYF.

The chain combines TRBV3-1 (or the pseudogene TRBV3-2) with TRBJ1-1; no clear D gene. V lost 5 bases and J 2 bases, leaving 12 bases between the germline ends. The germline V gene has CDR1 LGHDT and CDR2 YNNKEL (reference sequence). The CDR3 contains 14 residues. The CDR3 bases are TGTGCCAGCAGCGAAGGGAGGGCTAACACTGAAGCTTTCTTT. Amino acid sequence: CASSEGRANTEAFF.

V is TRBV3-1 (or the pseudogene TRBV3-2) and J is TRBJ2-1; the match to TRBD2 covers 9 bases. Germline CDR1 is LGHDT and CDR2 is YNNKEL (reference sequence). The CDR3 extends over 17 amino acids. V was pared by 3 bases and J by 7 bases, with 13 bases of the junction left unmatched. CDR3 coding DNA: TGTGCCAGCAGCCATCCTAGGCGGCGGGGGGGCCGAAATGAGCAGTTCTTC. Protein product: CASSHPRRRGGRNEQFF.

This clone was counted once. V usage is TRBV5-1 and J usage is TRBJ1-3, with D uncertain. V was clipped by 2 bases and J by 4 bases, with 13 bases between them. Per the germline V gene, CDR1 is SGHRS and CDR2 is YFSETQ. The CDR3 is 15 residues long. The CDR3 here is CASSLSASLGNTIYF. CDR3 DNA: TGCGCCAGCAGCTTATCCGCCAGTCTCGGAAACACCATATATTTT. The full variable domain, in which reference TRBV5-1 and TRBJ1-3 provide the parts outside the CDR3, is KAGVTQTPRYLIKTRGQQVTLSCSPISGHRSVSWYQQTPGQGLQFLFEYFSETQRNKGNFPGRFSGRQFSNSRSEMNVSTLELGDSALYLCASSLSASLGNTIYFGEGSWLTVV.

The rearrangement uses TRBV14 and TRBJ2-5, with a tentative D call TRBD1 (6 bases). The V end lost 4 bases, the J end lost 2 bases, and 14 bases lay between the germline ends. The CDR3 sequence is 15 residues long. CDR1 is SGHDN, CDR2 FVKESK, per germline. The CDR3 DNA reads TGTGCCAGCAGCCGAAAACACAGGGATCAAGAGACCCAGTACTTC. It is translated as CASSRKHRDQETQYF.

The CDR3 loop is CASSPQGGEKLFF. The CDR3, as DNA: TGTGCCAGCAGCCCACAGGGGGGTGAAAAACTGTTTTTT. This chain joins TRBV7-2 and TRBJ1-4; the match to TRBD1 covers 8 bases. The CDR3 runs to 13 residues. V shed 5 bases and J 7 bases; nucleotides not matched to a gene: 3. The germline CDR1 and CDR2 sequences are SGHTA and FQGNSA. The full variable domain, in which reference TRBV7-2 and TRBJ1-4 provide the parts outside the CDR3, is GAGVSQSPSNKVTEKGKDVELRCDPISGHTALYWYRQSLGQGLEFLIYFQGNSAPDKSGLPSDRFSAERTGGSVSTLTIQRTQQEDSAVYLCASSPQGGEKLFFGSGTQLSVL.

V and J are TRBV5-1 and TRBJ2-7; D gene ambiguous. CDR3 length: 13 residues. Germline CDR1 and CDR2: SGHRS and YFSETQ. V lost 4 bases to trimming and J lost 0 bases, with 8 bases between them. The CDR3 DNA reads as TGCGCCAGCAGCCCAAGGAGCTCCTACGAGCAGTACTTC. Translated, it gives CASSPRSSYEQYF. Full variable domain (missing parts from reference TRBV5-1 and TRBJ2-7): KAGVTQTPRYLIKTRGQQVTLSCSPISGHRSVSWYQQTPGQGLQFLFEYFSETQRNKGNFPGRFSGRQFSNSRSEMNVSTLELGDSALYLCASSPRSSYEQYFGPGTRLTVT.

The rearrangement uses TRBV3-1 (or the pseudogene TRBV3-2) and TRBJ1-4, with TRBD1 identical over 9 bases. After removal of 1 base from V and 8 bases from J, the junction contained 5 bases not matched to a gene. CDR1 and CDR2 (germline): LGHDT, YNNKEL (reference sequence). The CDR3 has 15 amino acids. The CDR3 DNA reads TGTGCCAGCAGCCAAGGGGGACAGGGTGGCGAAAAACTGTTTTTT. Translated: CASSQGGQGGEKLFF.